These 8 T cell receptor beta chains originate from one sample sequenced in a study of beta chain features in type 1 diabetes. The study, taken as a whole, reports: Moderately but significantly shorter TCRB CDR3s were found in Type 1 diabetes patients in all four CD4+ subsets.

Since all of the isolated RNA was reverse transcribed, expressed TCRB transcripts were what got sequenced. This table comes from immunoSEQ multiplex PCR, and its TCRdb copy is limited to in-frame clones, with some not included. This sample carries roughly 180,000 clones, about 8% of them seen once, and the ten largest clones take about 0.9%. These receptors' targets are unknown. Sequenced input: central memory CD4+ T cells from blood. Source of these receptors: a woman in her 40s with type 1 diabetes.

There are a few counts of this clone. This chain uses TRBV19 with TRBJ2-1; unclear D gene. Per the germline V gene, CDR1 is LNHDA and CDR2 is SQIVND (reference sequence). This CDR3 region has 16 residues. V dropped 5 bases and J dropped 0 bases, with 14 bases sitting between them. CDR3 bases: TGTGCCAGTAGTCCCTTGGAGCTAAGCTCCTACAATGAGCAGTTCTTC. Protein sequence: CASSPLELSSYNEQFF. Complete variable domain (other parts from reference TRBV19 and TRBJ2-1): DGGITQSPKYLFRKEGQNVTLSCEQNLNHDAMYWYRQDPGQGLRLIYYSQIVNDFQKGDIAEGYSVSREKKESFPLTVTSAQKNPTAFYLCASSPLELSSYNEQFFGPGTRLTVL.

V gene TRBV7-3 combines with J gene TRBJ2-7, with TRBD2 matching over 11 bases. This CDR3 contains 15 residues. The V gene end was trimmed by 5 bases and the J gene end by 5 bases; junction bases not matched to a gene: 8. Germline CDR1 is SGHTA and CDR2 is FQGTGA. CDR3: CASSLTPGLADEQYF. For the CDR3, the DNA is TGTGCCAGCAGCCTCACTCCGGGACTAGCGGACGAGCAGTACTTC.

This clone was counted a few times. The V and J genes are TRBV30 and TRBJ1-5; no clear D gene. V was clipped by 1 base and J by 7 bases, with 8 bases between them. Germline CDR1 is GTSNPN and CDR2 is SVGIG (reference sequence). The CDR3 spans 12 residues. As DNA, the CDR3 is TGTGCCTGGAGTGGGGTCGGGCAGCCCCAGCATTTT. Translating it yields CAWSGVGQPQHF.

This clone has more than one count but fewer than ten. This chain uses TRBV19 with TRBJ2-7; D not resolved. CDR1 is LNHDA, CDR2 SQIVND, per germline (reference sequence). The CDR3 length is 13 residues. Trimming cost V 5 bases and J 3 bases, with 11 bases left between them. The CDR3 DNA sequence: TGTGCCAGTAGTCCCATGGCCAACTACGAGCAGTACTTC. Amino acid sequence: CASSPMANYEQYF.

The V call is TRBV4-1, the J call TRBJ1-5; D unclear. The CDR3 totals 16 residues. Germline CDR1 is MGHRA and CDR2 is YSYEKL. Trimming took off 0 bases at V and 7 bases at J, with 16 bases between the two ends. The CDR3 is CASSQDASRVWQPQHF. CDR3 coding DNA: TGCGCCAGCAGCCAAGATGCGTCCCGGGTGTGGCAGCCCCAGCATTTT.

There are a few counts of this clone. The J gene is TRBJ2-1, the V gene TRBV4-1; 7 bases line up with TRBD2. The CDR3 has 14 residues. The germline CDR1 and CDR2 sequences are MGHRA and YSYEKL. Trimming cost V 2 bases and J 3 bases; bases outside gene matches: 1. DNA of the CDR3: TGCGCCAGCAGCCAAAGGGACTACTACAATGAGCAGTTCTTC. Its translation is CASSQRDYYNEQFF.

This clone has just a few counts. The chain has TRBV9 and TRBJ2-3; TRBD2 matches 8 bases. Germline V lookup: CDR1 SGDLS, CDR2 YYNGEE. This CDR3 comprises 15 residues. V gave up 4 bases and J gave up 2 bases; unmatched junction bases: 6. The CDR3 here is CASSRSGNPTDTQYF. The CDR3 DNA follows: TGTGCCAGCAGCCGTAGCGGGAACCCCACAGATACGCAGTATTTT.

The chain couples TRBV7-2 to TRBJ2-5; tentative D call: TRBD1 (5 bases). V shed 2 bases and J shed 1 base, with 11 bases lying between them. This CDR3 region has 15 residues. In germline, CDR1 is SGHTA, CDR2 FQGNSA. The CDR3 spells CASSLSFQGQETQYF. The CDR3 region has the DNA TGTGCCAGCAGCTTATCGTTCCAGGGCCAAGAGACCCAGTACTTC.